This T cell receptor beta chain emerged from a study of synovial regulatory T cells in juvenile arthritis. Germline CDR1 ENHRY, CDR2 SYGVKD. The CDR3 totals 17 residues. This entry has no DNA. Matched peripheral blood accompanied the synovial fluid taken from each patient with active arthritis. Profiling relied on immunoSEQ multiplex PCR, and the TCRdb table lists in-frame clones only, not all of them. This sample's clone table lists about 2,500 clones. This clone shows up as medium-sized by frequency. This rearrangement joins TRBV10-3 to TRBJ1-5. Sequenced material: Treg cells from the synovium. The sequence derives from a donor aged 2-30 years with juvenile idiopathic arthritis. CDR3 region: CAISPHGGVGGNQPQHF.